This TCR beta chain was sequenced in a study of Ad26.COV2.S vaccination and SARS-CoV-2 variants. The treatment here: about 20 received Ad26.COV2.S at low or high dose, single or two shots; 5 received placebo; per-sample allocation not given. The samples were gathered on day 63 after the first injection of vaccine or placebo. Remarks on this clone: The antigen is unknown.

The CDR3 sequence is 13 residues long. Germline CDR1 and CDR2: SGHTA and FQGNSA. With 2 bases removed from V and 0 bases from J, the gap between germline ends came to 2 bases. Clones were read by immunoSEQ multiplex PCR, and TCRdb kept only the in-frame ones, dropping some. The sample lists some 480,000 clones, around 88% seen once, with around 13% in the top ten. Study findings and constraints: People who got the vaccine had more spike-specific TCR breadth than people who got placebo. Non-spike TCR breadth did not differ much between vaccine and placebo recipients. The TCR breadth and depth analyses may have understated or missed part of the total T cell responses.

This sequence originates from a person aged 18-65 years who received the Ad26.COV2.S COVID-19 vaccine or a placebo. The chain carries TRBV7-2 and TRBJ1-3; D gene ambiguous. Specimen: peripheral blood, collected in a trial of Ad26.COV2.S vaccine versus placebo. CDR3 DNA: TGTGCCAGCAGCTTACCCTCTGGAAACACCATATATTTT. The encoded protein is CASSLPSGNTIYF.